This is a list of T cell receptor beta chains from one sample in a study of cytomegalovirus exposure and HLA in healthy donors. Using immunoSEQ multiplex PCR, the repertoire was profiled, and TCRdb retains in-frame clones only, with some absent. The data hold some 90,000 clones, with about two thirds observed a single time. Sequenced input: PBMCs. The origin of the receptors is a man in his fifties in good health and CMV-seronegative. CDR3s include the opening cysteine and the closing phenylalanine or tryptophan. Fields, in order: CDR3 protein, CDR3 DNA, D gene, V gene, CDR3 length, clone size, J gene. D genes are given only for firm matches. A clone size is listed for some rows: how often the clone was seen (once, few, many), or a class if it is expanded.

CASSVGDRGMDGNQPQHF,TGTGCCAGCAGCGTGGGGGACAGGGGGATGGATGGCAATCAGCCCCAGCATTTT,TRBD1,TRBV9,18,-,TRBJ1-5
CASSQAETGSEKLFF,TGCGCCAGCAGCCAAGCTGAGACAGGGAGTGAAAAACTGTTTTTT,TRBD1,TRBV4-3,15,-,TRBJ1-4
CASSIAQQETQYF,TGTGCCAGTAGTATAGCACAGCAAGAGACCCAGTACTTC,-,TRBV19,13,few,TRBJ2-5
CAWSVGVSTDTQYF,TGTGCCTGGAGTGTCGGGGTCAGCACAGATACGCAGTATTTT,-,TRBV30,14,-,TRBJ2-3
CSAYLNYGYTF,TGCAGTGCCTACCTGAACTATGGCTACACCTTC,-,TRBV20-1,11,-,TRBJ1-2
CASSLLDRLNTEAFF,TGTGCCAGCAGCTTGTTGGACAGGTTGAACACTGAAGCTTTCTTT,TRBD1,TRBV5-4,15,-,TRBJ1-1
CASSSRQTNEKLFF,TGTGCCAGCAGCTCGAGACAGACTAATGAAAAACTGTTTTTT,-,TRBV7-9,14,-,TRBJ1-4
CASSLDEGYGYTF,TGTGCCAGTTCCCTGGATGAGGGCTATGGCTACACCTTC,-,TRBV18,13,-,TRBJ1-2
CASSLEAGRQETQYF,TGTGCCAGCAGCTTAGAGGCAGGGCGGCAAGAGACCCAGTACTTC,-,TRBV11-3,15,-,TRBJ2-5
CSVAQGADTQYF,TGCAGCGTTGCCCAGGGGGCAGATACGCAGTATTTT,TRBD1,TRBV29-1,12,-,TRBJ2-3
CASTLGASSSYEQYF,TGTGCCAGCACCTTAGGGGCGAGTAGCTCCTACGAGCAGTACTTC,-,TRBV5-5,15,-,TRBJ2-7
CASSLAPGREYGNEQFF,TGCGCCAGCAGCTTGGCCCCCGGGCGGGAGTACGGCAATGAGCAGTTCTTC,TRBD2,TRBV5-1,17,few,TRBJ2-1
CASSLGGGGTDTQYF,TGTGCCAGCAGCTTGGGCGGGGGGGGCACAGATACGCAGTATTTT,TRBD2,TRBV5-4,15,-,TRBJ2-3
CASSPEGKRAASSYEQYF,TGCGCCAGCAGCCCGGAGGGTAAGCGGGCGGCCAGCTCCTACGAGCAGTACTTC,-,TRBV5-1,18,-,TRBJ2-7
CASSSPSGRGGDYNEQFF,TGTGCCAGTAGTTCCCCTAGCGGGAGGGGAGGGGACTACAATGAGCAGTTCTTC,TRBD2,TRBV19,18,many,TRBJ2-1
CAWGQGIISYEQYF,TGTGCCTGGGGACAGGGGATAATCTCCTACGAGCAGTACTTC,TRBD1,TRBV30,14,-,TRBJ2-7
CASSLVPGPNTEAFF,TGTGCCAGCAGCTTAGTGCCAGGGCCGAACACTGAAGCTTTCTTT,-,TRBV7-2,15,-,TRBJ1-1